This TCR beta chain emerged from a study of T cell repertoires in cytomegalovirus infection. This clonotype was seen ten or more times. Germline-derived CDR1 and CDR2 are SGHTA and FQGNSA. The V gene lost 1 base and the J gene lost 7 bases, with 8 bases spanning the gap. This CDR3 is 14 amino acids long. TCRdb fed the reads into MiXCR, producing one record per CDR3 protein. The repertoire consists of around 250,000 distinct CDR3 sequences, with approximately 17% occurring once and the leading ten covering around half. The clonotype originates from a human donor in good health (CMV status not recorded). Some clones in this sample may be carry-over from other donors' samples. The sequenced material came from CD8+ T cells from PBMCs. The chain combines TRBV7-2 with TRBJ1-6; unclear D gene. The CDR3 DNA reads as TGTGCCAGCAGCTTAGTGAGGGTAAATTCACCCCTCCACTTT. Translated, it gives CASSLVRVNSPLHF.